This note documents a single T cell receptor beta chain sequence. Its antigen is not known. This record belongs to a study of T cell clusters in autoimmune cytopenias. Study results and caveats: A dominant lymphoma-associated repertoire apparently masked the cluster-lack signature in secondary cytopenia versus chronic lymphocytic leukemia.

TRB was amplified by touch-down multiplex PCR, primer pools A and B combined. TCRdb derives one entry per CDR3 protein from the multiplex PCR reads, leaving out DNA. The sample shows 6,000 to 8,000 distinct CDR3 sequences, and about 60% sits with its ten largest clones. Tens of thousands of genome equivalents of blood DNA were amplified for TRB. CDR3 size: 12 residues. The sample was also linked to a second study, of T cell repertoires in aging, cancer and after chemotherapy. That paper adds: Six age groups, ranging from 30 or younger to 70 or older, included the donors. Loss of evenness, beyond lost richness, contributed to age-related TCR diversity decline in cancer patients.

V gene TRBV12-3 or TRBV12-4 combines with J gene TRBJ1-6; the TCRdb D gene call, TRBD1, has no DNA to confirm it. What was sequenced was peripheral blood. This receptor was obtained from a human donor in good health. CDR3 amino acids: CASSSSPSPLHF.